The next 17 T cell receptor beta chains were all read from a single sample in a study of a mutant IDH1 vaccine in newly diagnosed glioma. Libraries were prepared by immunoSEQ multiplex PCR; TCRdb keeps only in-frame clonotypes and omits some of them. Here the sample spans around 92,000 clones, 70% to 90% being singletons. Stated time point: baseline, week 1 (first vaccination visit). The treatment denotes: pre-vaccination baseline after standard-of-care therapy. The starting material was PBMCs, obtained from a glioma patient treated with radiotherapy, temozolomide or both. The receptors here all came from a woman aged 45-65 years with glioma.

The chain combines TRBV14 with TRBJ1-6; D is perhaps TRBD1 (6 bases). This CDR3 is 13 amino acids long. V dropped 5 bases and J dropped 7 bases, with 9 bases sitting between them. Germline assignment: CDR1 SGHDN and CDR2 FVKESK. Here the CDR3 DNA reads TGTGCCAGCAGCTCCCAGGGGAATTCACCCCTCCACTTT. Protein: CASSSQGNSPLHF.

The rearrangement joins TRBV2 to TRBJ2-7, with 9 bases fitting TRBD1. The CDR3 extends over 13 amino acids. CDR1 and CDR2 from the germline V gene are SNHLY and FYNNEI. V shed 6 bases, J shed 2 bases, and the junction held 2 bases outside the gene matches. The CDR3 is CASSRTGAYEQYF. Written as DNA, the CDR3 is TGTGCCAGCAGCAGGACAGGGGCCTACGAGCAGTACTTC.

A single count supports this clone. CDR3 DNA sequence: TGCGCCAGCAGCCCCACAGGGGAGGGCACTGAAGCTTTCTTT. It codes for CASSPTGEGTEAFF. This chain connects TRBV5-1 to TRBJ1-1, with 7 nucleotides matching TRBD1. CDR3 length: 14 residues. V dropped 4 bases and J dropped 4; count of bases not matched to a gene: 7. Germline values: CDR1 SGHRS, CDR2 YFSETQ.

The chain recombines TRBV29-1 with TRBJ1-2; a weak D match, TRBD1 (5 bases). This CDR3 is built from 12 residues. Trimming cost V 5 bases and J 8 bases, with 15 bases left between them. CDR1 is SQVTM, CDR2 ANQGSEA, per germline. The CDR3 DNA is TGCAGCGTTTTTGACGGCCGGGGGGGCTACACCTTC. Residues: CSVFDGRGGYTF.

The V call is TRBV27, the J call TRBJ1-5, with TRBD1 as a possible D gene (6 bases). The CDR3 extends over 15 amino acids. V was trimmed by 6 bases and J by 1 base, leaving 13 bases between them. Germline V lookup: CDR1 MNHEY, CDR2 SMNVEV (reference sequence). CDR3 DNA: TGTGCCAGCAGGCTTACAGGGTTCAGCAATCAGCCCCAGCATTTT. Translation: CASRLTGFSNQPQHF.

This chain links TRBV28 with TRBJ2-2; D call uncertain. CDR3 length: 16 residues. Trimming pared 6 bases from V and 2 bases from J, leaving 16 bases between. Germline assignment: CDR1 MDHEN and CDR2 SYDVKM. The chain's CDR3 is CASSRLTLPNTGELFF. The CDR3 bases are TGTGCCAGCAGCCGCTTGACCTTACCTAACACCGGGGAGCTGTTTTTT.

The rearrangement links TRBV6-1 to TRBJ2-7; 9 bases align to TRBD2. With 5 bases clipped from V and 0 bases from J, the junction kept 5 bases outside the gene matches. The CDR3 runs to 15 residues. Looked up from germline, CDR1 is MNHNS and CDR2 is SASEGT. The CDR3 DNA follows: TGTGCCAGCAGTCCCCTAGCGGGGAGCTCCTACGAGCAGTACTTC. Translating it yields CASSPLAGSSYEQYF.

The chain couples TRBV6-6 to TRBJ2-5; 12 bases line up with TRBD2. Trimming took 1 base from V and 5 from J; bases not matched to a gene: 5. The CDR3 sequence is 16 residues long. Germline values: CDR1 MNHNY, CDR2 SVGAGI (reference sequence). CDR3 DNA sequence: TGTGCCAGCAGTTACTTGTCTAGCGGGAGGGGTGAGACCCAGTACTTC. Amino acids: CASSYLSSGRGETQYF.

This rearrangement joins TRBV25-1 to TRBJ2-1; 12 nucleotides align to TRBD1. The CDR3 length is 15 residues. Germline assignment: CDR1 MGHDK and CDR2 SYGVNS. The V segment lost 3 bases and the J segment 5 bases; nucleotides outside the gene matches: 2. In DNA form, the CDR3 reads TGTGCCAGCAGTGAGCGGGACAGGGGGCACAATGAGCAGTTCTTC. Its protein is CASSERDRGHNEQFF.

This chain connects TRBV28 to TRBJ2-7; 10 positions match TRBD2. Germline values: CDR1 MDHEN, CDR2 SYDVKM. V was pared by 2 bases and J by 3 bases, with 7 bases of the junction left unmatched. This CDR3 is built from 16 residues. CDR3 bases: TGTGCCAGCAGTTTAGGAAGTCCTAGCGGGAGCTACGAGCAGTACTTC. The encoded protein is CASSLGSPSGSYEQYF.

This clone was counted only a few times. J is TRBJ2-7 and V is TRBV29-1; possibly TRBD1 or TRBD2 for D (5 bases each). The CDR3 has 12 amino acids. Germline V gives CDR1 SQVTM, CDR2 ANQGSEA. V gave up 7 bases and J gave up 3 bases, with 13 bases separating them. The CDR3 nucleotides read TGCAGCGCCGGGGACGGGGTCTACGAGCAGTACTTC. Its protein is CSAGDGVYEQYF.

J is TRBJ1-1 and V is TRBV19; TRBD1 aligns across 8 bases. This CDR3 is 13 amino acids long. The trim removed 3 bases at V and 11 bases at J, leaving 8 bases unmatched. CDR1 is LNHDA, CDR2 SQIVND, per germline (reference sequence). CDR3 nucleotide sequence: TGTGCCAGTAGTATGAGACAGGGGCCTCTGGCTTTCTTT. Protein: CASSMRQGPLAFF.

The chain joins TRBV18 to TRBJ2-2, with 8 bases identical to TRBD2. The ends lost 2 bases at V and 2 bases at J; junction bases unmatched: 4. Germline V gene lookup returns CDR1 KGHSH and CDR2 LQKENI. The CDR3 length is 16 residues. The CDR3 reads CASSPVVAGNTGELFF. The CDR3, as DNA: TGTGCCAGCTCACCAGTAGTAGCGGGAAACACCGGGGAGCTGTTTTTT.

The genes are TRBV7-8 and TRBJ1-1; D not resolved. Germline CDR1 is SGHVS and CDR2 is FQNEAQ. The CDR3 spans 13 residues. V lost 2 bases, J lost 0 bases, and 4 bases lay in between. CDR3: CASSLQLNTEAFF. As DNA, the CDR3 is TGTGCCAGCAGCTTACAGTTGAACACTGAAGCTTTCTTT.

This chain joins TRBV5-4 and TRBJ2-1; weak D call: TRBD1 (6 bases). The CDR3 has 15 amino acids. From germline, CDR1 is SGHNT and CDR2 YYREEE (reference sequence). Trimming removed 1 base from V and 7 bases from J, with 15 bases in between. This CDR3 reads CASSLRPGEGNEQFF. CDR3 bases: TGTGCCAGCAGCTTGAGGCCAGGGGAAGGAAATGAGCAGTTCTTC.

This clone was detected only once. This sequence joins TRBV18 and TRBJ2-7; D not resolved. The germline V and J ends were trimmed by 1 base and 0 bases, with 10 bases remaining between them. CDR3 size: 15 residues. Per germline, CDR1 KGHSH and CDR2 LQKENI. The chain's CDR3 is CASSPHPPSSYEQYF. The CDR3 DNA reads TGTGCCAGCTCACCACACCCTCCGAGCTCCTACGAGCAGTACTTC.

This chain links TRBV28 with TRBJ1-5, with D possibly TRBD1 on 5 matching bases. The CDR3 covers 16 residues. V was trimmed by 9 bases and J by 0 bases, leaving 18 bases between them. Germline values: CDR1 MDHEN, CDR2 SYDVKM. DNA of the CDR3: TGTGCCAGTCAGGGCGGGGGTACCTATAGCAATCAGCCCCAGCATTTT. Protein: CASQGGGTYSNQPQHF.